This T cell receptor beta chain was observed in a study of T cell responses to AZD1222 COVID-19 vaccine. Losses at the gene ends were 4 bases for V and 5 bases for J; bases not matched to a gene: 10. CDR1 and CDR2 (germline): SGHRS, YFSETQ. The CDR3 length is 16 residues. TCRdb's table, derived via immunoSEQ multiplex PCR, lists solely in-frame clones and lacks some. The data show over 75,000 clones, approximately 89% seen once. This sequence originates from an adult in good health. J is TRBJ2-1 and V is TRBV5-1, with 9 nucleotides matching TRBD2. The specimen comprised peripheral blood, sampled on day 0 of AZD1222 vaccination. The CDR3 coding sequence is TGCGCCAGCAGCGACCCCCTAGCGGGGACCAACAATGAGCAGTTCTTC. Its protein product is CASSDPLAGTNNEQFF. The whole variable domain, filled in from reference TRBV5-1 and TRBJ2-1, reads KAGVTQTPRYLIKTRGQQVTLSCSPISGHRSVSWYQQTPGQGLQFLFEYFSETQRNKGNFPGRFSGRQFSNSRSEMNVSTLELGDSALYLCASSDPLAGTNNEQFFGPGTRLTVL.